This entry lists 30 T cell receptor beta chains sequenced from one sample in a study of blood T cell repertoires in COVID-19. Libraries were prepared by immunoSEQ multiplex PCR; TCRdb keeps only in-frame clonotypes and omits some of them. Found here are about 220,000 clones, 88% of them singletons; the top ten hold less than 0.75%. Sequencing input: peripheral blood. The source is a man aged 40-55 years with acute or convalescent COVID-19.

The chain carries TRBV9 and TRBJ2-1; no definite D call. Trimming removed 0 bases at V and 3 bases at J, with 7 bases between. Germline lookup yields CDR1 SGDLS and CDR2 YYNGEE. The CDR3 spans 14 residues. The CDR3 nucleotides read TGTGCCAGCAGCGTAGCTCCGAGCTACAATGAGCAGTTCTTC. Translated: CASSVAPSYNEQFF.

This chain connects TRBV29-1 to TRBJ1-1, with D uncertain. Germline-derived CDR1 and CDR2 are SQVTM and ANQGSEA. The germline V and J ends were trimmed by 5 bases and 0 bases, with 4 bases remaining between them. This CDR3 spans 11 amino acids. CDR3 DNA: TGCAGCGTTAAGCTGAACACTGAAGCTTTCTTT. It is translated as CSVKLNTEAFF.

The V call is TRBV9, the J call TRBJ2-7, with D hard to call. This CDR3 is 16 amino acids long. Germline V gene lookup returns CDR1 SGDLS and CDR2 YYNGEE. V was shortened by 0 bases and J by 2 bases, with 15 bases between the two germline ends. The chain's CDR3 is CASSVAVGQATYEQYF. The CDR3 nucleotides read TGTGCCAGCAGCGTAGCGGTAGGTCAGGCCACCTACGAGCAGTACTTC.

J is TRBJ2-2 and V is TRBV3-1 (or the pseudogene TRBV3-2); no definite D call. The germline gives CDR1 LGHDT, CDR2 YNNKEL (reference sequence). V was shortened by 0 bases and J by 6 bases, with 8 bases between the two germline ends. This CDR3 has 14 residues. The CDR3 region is CASSQDAGSGELFF. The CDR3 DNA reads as TGTGCCAGCAGCCAAGATGCAGGCTCCGGGGAGCTGTTTTTT.

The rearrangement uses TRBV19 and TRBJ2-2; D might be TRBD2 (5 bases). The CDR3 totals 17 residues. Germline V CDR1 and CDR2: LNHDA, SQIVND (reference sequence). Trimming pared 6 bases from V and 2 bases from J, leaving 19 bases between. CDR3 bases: TGTGCCAGTAGACGAGTCATGAGGGCTGAAAACACCGGGGAGCTGTTTTTT. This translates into CASRRVMRAENTGELFF.

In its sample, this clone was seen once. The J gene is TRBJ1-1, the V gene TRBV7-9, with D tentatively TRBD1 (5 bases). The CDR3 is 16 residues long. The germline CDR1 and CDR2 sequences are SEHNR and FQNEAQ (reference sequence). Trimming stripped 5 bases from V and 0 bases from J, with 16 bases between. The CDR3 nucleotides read TGTGCCAGCAGCCCTACTTGGGTGGACATGAACACTGAAGCTTTCTTT. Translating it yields CASSPTWVDMNTEAFF.

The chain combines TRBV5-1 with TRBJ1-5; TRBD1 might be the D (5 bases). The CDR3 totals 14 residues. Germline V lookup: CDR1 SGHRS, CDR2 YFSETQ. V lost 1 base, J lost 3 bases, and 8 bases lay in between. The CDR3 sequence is CASSLPGPNQPQHF. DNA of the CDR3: TGCGCCAGCAGCTTGCCAGGGCCCAATCAGCCCCAGCATTTT.

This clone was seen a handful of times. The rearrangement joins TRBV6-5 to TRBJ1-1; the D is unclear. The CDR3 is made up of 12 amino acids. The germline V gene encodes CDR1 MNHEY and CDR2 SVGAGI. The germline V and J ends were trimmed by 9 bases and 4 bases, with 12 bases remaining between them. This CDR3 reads CASEWRATEAFF. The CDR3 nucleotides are TGTGCCAGTGAGTGGCGGGCCACTGAAGCTTTCTTT.

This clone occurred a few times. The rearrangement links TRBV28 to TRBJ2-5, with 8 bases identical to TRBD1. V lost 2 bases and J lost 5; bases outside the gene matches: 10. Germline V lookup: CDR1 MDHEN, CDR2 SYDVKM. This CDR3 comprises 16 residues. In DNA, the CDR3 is TGTGCCAGCAGTTTAGACAGGGGTTTTTTCCACGAGACCCAGTACTTC. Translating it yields CASSLDRGFFHETQYF.

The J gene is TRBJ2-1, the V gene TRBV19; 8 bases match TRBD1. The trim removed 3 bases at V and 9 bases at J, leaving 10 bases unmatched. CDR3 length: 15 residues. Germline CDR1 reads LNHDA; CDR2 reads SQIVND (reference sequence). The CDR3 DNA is TGTGCCAGTAGTATCGCTCTCCAGGGGGCAGGTGAGCAGTTCTTC. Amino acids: CASSIALQGAGEQFF.

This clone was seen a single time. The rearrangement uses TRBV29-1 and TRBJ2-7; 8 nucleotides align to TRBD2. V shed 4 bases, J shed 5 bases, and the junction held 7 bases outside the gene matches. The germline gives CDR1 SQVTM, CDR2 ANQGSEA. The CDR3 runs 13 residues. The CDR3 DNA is TGCAGCGTTGCTTTGCCGGGAGGGAACGAGCAGTACTTC. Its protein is CSVALPGGNEQYF.

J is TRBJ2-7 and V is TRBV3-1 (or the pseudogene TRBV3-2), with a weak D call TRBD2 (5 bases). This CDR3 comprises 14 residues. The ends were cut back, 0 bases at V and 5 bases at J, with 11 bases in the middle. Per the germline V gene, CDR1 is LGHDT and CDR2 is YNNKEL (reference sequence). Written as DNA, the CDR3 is TGTGCCAGCAGCCAAGAAGACTACCAGGACGAGCAGTACTTC. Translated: CASSQEDYQDEQYF.

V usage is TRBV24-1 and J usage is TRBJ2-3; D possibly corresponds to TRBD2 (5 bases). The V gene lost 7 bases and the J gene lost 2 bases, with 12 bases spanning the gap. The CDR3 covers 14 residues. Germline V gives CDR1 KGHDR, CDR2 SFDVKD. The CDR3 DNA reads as TGTGCCACCAGATCGACTGGACTCACAGATACGCAGTATTTT. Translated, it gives CATRSTGLTDTQYF.

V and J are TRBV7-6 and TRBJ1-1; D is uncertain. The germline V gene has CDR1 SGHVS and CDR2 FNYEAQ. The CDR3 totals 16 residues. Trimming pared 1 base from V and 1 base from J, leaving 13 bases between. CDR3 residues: CASSLDARLGNTEAFF. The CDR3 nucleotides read TGTGCCAGCAGCTTAGACGCGAGGCTGGGGAACACTGAAGCTTTCTTT.

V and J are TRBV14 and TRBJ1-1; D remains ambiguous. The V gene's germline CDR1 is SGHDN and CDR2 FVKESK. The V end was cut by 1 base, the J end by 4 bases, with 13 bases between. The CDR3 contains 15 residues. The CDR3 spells CASSQARGRITEAFF. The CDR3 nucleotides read TGTGCCAGCAGCCAAGCCCGAGGGCGCATCACTGAAGCTTTCTTT.

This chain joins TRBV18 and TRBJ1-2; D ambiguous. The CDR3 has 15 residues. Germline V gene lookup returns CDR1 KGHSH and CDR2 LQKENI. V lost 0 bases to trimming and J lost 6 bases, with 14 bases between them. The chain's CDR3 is CASSPPGRPSNGYTF. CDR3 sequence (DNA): TGTGCCAGCTCACCACCGGGCAGACCCAGTAATGGCTACACCTTC.

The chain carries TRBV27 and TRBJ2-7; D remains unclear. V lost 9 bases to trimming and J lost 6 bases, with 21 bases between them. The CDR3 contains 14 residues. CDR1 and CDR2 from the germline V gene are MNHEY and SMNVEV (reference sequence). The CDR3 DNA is TGTGCCAGTAGCAGTGCTATAGGCTGGAGCGAGCAGTACTTC. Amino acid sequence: CASSSAIGWSEQYF.

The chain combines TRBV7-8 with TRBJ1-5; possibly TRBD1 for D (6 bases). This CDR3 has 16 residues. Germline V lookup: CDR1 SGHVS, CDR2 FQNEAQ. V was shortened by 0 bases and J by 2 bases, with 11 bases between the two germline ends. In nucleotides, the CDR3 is TGTGCCAGCAGCTTAGCGGCCCAGGGGCGCAATCAGCCCCAGCATTTT. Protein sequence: CASSLAAQGRNQPQHF.

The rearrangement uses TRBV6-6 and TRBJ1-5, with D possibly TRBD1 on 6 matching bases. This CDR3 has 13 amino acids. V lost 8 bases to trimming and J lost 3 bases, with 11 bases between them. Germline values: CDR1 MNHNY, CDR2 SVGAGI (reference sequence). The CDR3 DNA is TGTGCCAGCGGACAGCCCATCAATCAGCCCCAGCATTTT. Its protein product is CASGQPINQPQHF.

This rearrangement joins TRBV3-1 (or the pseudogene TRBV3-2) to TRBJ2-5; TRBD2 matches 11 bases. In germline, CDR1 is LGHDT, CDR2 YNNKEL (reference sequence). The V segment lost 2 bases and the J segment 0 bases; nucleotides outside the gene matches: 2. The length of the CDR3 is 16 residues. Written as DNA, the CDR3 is TGTGCCAGCAGCCAAACTAGCGGGGGTTACCAAGAGACCCAGTACTTC. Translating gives CASSQTSGGYQETQYF.

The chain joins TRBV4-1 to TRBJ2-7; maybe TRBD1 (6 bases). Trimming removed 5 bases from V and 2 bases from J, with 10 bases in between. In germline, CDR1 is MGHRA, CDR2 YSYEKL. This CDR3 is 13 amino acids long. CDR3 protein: CASSSTGTYEQYF. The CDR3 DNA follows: TGCGCCAGCAGCTCGACAGGAACCTACGAGCAGTACTTC.

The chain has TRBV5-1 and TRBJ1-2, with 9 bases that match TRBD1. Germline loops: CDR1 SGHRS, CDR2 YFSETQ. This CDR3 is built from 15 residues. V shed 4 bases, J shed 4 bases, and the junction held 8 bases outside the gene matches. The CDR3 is CASSPDRGRPYGYTF. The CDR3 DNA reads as TGCGCCAGCAGCCCGGACAGGGGCCGCCCCTATGGCTACACCTTC.

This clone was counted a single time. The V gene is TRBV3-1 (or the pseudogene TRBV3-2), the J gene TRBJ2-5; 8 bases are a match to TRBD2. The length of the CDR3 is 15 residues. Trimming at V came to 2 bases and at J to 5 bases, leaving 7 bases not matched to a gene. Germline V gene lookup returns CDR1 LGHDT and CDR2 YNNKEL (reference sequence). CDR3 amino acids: CASSQPSGGRETQYF. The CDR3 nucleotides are TGTGCCAGCAGCCAACCGAGCGGGGGCCGGGAGACCCAGTACTTC.

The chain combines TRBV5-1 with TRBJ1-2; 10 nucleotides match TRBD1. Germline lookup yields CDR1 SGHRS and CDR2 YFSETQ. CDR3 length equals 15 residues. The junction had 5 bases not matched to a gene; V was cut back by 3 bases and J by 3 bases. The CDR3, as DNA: TGCGCCAGCAGCTGGGGACAGGGGAAGGACTATGGCTACACCTTC. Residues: CASSWGQGKDYGYTF.

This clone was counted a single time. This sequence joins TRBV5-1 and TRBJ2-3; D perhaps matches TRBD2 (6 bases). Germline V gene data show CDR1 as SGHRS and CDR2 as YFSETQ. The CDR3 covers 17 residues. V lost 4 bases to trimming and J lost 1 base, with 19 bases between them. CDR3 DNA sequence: TGCGCCAGCAGCCCGGTACCTGGCGGGATGGGCACAGATACGCAGTATTTT. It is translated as CASSPVPGGMGTDTQYF.

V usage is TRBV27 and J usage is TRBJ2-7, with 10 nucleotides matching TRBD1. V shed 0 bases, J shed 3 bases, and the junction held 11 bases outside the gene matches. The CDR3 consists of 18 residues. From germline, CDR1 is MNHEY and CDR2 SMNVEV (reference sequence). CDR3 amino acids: CASSLSVRQGAPGYEQYF. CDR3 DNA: TGTGCCAGCAGTTTATCAGTGCGACAGGGGGCACCTGGCTACGAGCAGTACTTC.

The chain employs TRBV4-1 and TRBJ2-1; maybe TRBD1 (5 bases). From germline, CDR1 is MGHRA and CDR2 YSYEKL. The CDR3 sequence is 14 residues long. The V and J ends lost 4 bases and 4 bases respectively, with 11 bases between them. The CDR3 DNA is TGCGCCAGCAGCCTCGCCCCAGGGTACAATGAGCAGTTCTTC. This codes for CASSLAPGYNEQFF.

The CDR3 sequence is CASSDRDYNEQFF. In DNA, the CDR3 is TGTGCCAGCAGCGACCGGGATTACAATGAGCAGTTCTTC. This chain uses TRBV9 with TRBJ2-1; maybe TRBD2 (5 bases). This CDR3 is 13 amino acids long. V lost 3 bases and J 4 bases, leaving 8 bases between the germline ends. Germline CDR1 SGDLS, CDR2 YYNGEE.

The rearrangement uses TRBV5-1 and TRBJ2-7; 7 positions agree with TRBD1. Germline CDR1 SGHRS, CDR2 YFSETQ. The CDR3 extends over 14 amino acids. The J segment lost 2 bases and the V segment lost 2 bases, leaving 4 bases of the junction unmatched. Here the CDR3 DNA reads TGCGCCAGCAGCTTCTTGACAGGGACCTACGAGCAGTACTTC. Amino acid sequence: CASSFLTGTYEQYF.

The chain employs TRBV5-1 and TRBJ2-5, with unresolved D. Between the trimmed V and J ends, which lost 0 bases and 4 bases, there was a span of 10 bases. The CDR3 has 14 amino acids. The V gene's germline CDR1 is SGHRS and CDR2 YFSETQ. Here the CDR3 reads CASSLAQPGETQYF. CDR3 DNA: TGCGCCAGCAGCTTGGCTCAGCCGGGAGAGACCCAGTACTTC.